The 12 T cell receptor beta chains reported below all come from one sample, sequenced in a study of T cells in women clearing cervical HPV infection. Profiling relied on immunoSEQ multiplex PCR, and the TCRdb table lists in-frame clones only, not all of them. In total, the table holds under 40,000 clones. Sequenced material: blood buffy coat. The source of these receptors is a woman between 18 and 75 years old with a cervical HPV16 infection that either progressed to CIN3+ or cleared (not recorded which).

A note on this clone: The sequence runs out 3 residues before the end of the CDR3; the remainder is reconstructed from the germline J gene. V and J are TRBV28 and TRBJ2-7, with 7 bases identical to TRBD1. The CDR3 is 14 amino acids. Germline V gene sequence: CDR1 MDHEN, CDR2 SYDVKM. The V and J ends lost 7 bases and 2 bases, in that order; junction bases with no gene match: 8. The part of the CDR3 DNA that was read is TGTGCCAGCACCCCGGGACAGAGAACCTACGAG. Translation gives CASTPGQRTYE. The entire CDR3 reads CASTPGQRTYEQYF. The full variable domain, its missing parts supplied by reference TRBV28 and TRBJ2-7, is DVKVTQSSRYLVKRTGEKVFLECVQDMDHENMFWYRQDPGLGLRLIYFSYDVKMKEKGDIPEGYSVSREKKERFSLILESASTNQTSMYLCASTPGQRTYEQYFGPGTRLTVT.

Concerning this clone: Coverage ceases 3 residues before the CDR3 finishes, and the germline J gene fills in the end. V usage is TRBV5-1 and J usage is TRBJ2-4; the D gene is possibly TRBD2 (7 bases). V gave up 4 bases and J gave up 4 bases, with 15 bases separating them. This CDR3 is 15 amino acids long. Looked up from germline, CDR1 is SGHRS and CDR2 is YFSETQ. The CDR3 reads CASSPGGLEKNIQYF. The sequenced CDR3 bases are TGCGCCAGCAGCCCCGGGGGGCTAGAGAAAAACATT.

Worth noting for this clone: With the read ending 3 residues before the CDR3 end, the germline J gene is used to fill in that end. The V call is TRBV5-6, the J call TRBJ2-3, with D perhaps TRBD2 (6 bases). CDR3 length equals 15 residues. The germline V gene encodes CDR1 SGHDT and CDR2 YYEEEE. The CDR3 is CASSTAGKAQETQYF. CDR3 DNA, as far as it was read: TGTGCCAGCAGCACGGCGGGAAAGGCGCAAGAGACG.

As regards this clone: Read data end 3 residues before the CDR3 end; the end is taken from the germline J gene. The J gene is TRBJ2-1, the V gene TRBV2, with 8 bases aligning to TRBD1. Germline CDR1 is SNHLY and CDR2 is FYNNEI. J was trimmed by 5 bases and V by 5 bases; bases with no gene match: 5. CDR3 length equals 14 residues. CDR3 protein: CASSKRQGNNEQFF. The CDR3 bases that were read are TGTGCCAGCAGTAAACGACAGGGGAACAATGAG.

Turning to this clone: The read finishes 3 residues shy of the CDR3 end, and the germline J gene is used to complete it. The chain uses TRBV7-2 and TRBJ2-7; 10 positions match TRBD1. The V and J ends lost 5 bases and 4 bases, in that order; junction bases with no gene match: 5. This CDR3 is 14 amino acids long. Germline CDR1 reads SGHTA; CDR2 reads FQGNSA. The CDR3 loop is CASSQDRGRYEQYF. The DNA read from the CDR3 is TGTGCCAGCAGCCAAGACAGGGGGCGTTACGAG.

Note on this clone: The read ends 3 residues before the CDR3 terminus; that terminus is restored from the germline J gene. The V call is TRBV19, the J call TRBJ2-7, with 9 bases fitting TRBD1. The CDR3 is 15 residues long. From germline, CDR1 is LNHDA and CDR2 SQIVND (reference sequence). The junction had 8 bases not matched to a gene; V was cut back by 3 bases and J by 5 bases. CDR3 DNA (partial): TGTGCCAGTAGTATTAGGGGGACAGGGAAGAACGAG. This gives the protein CASSIRGTGKNE. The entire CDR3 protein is CASSIRGTGKNEQYF.

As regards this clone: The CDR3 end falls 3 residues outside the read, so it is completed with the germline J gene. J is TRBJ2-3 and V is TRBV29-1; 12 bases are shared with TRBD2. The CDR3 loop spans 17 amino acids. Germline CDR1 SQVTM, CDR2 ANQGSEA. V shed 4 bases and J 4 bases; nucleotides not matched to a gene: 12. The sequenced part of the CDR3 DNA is TGCAGCGTTGGGGATGGGGCTAGCGGGGGGGCCCCAGATACG. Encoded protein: CSVGDGASGGAPDT. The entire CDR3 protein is CSVGDGASGGAPDTQYF.

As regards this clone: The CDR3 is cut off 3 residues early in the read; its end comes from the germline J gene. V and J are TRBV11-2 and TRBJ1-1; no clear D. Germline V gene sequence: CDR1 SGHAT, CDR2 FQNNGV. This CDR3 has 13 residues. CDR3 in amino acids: CASSLVTSRAAFF. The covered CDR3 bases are TGTGCCAGCAGCTTAGTGACAAGTAGAGCA.

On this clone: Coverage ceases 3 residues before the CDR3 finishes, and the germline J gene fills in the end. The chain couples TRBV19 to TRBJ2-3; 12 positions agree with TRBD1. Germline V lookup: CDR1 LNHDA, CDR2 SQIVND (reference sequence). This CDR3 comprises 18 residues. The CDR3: CASSTGTGGLEGNQPQYF. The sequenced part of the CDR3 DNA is TGTGCCAGTAGCACCGGGACAGGGGGCTTAGAAGGCAATCAGCCG.

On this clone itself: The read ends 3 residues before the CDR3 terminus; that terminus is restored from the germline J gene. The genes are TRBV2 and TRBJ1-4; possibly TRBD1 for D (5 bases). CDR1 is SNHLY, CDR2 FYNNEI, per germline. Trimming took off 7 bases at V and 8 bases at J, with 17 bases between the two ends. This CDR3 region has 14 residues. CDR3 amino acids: CASNRGEVREKLFF. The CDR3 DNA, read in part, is TGTGCCAGCAATCGGGGGGAGGTCCGGGAAAAA.

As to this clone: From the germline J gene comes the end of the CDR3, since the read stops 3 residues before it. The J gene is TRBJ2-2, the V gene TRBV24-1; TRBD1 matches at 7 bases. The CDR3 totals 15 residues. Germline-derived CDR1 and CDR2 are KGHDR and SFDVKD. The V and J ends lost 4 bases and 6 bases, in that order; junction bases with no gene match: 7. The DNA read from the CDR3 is TGTGCCACCAGTGACCCCAGGGGGTACTCCGGGGAG. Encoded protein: CATSDPRGYSGE. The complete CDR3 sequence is CATSDPRGYSGELFF.

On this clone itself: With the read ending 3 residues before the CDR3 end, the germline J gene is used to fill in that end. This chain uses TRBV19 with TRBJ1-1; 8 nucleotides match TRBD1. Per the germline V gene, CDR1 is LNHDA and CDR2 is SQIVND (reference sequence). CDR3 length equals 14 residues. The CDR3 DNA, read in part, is TGTGCCAGTAGTATGGGGGGACAGGTCGAGACA. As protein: CASSMGGQVET. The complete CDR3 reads CASSMGGQVETAFF.